A selection of T cell receptor beta chains follows, all from one sample in a study of blood T cell repertoires in COVID-19. Profiling relied on immunoSEQ multiplex PCR, and the TCRdb table lists in-frame clones only, not all of them. The table has fewer than 500,000 clones, approximately 88% seen once. The sequenced sample was PBMCs or T cells enriched from blood (not recorded which). The receptors stem from a young woman with acute COVID-19. CDR3s include the opening cysteine and the closing phenylalanine or tryptophan. Each record gives: J gene, D gene, V gene, CDR3 protein, CDR3 DNA. The D gene is left open where the match is weak.

>TRBJ1-2|-|TRBV29-1
CSVQGGATNYGYTF
TGCAGCGTCCAGGGAGGCGCTACTAACTATGGCTACACCTTC
>TRBJ2-2|-|TRBV9
CASSKHPGELFF
TGTGCCAGCAGCAAGCACCCCGGGGAGCTGTTTTTT
>TRBJ2-1|-|TRBV5-6
CASSLQGLYGEQFF
TGTGCCAGCAGCTTGCAGGGGTTATATGGTGAGCAGTTCTTC
>TRBJ1-6|TRBD1|TRBV5-1
CASSITGDSPLHF
TGCGCCAGCAGTATTACAGGGGATTCACCCCTCCACTTT
>TRBJ2-7|TRBD2|TRBV15
CATSRDREGEQYF
TGTGCCACCAGCAGAGATCGGGAGGGTGAGCAGTACTTC
>TRBJ1-1|-|TRBV7-2
CASSLAREGRTEAFF
TGTGCCAGCAGCTTAGCGCGGGAGGGACGGACTGAAGCTTTCTTT
>TRBJ1-2|-|TRBV5-1
CASAYDSYLYGYTF
TGCGCCAGCGCATACGACAGTTACCTCTATGGCTACACCTTC
>TRBJ2-7|-|TRBV21-1
CASSTRTGEYEQYF
TGTGCCAGCAGCACCAGGACAGGGGAATACGAGCAGTACTTC
>TRBJ1-4|-|TRBV15
CATGRGNEKLFF
TGTGCCACCGGTAGGGGGAATGAAAAACTGTTTTTT
>TRBJ2-3|-|TRBV2
CASSGVRGPDTQYF
TGTGCCAGCAGTGGTGTCAGGGGCCCAGATACGCAGTATTTT
>TRBJ2-7|-|TRBV5-6
CASSFVRGAPHEQYF
TGTGCCAGCAGCTTTGTTCGGGGGGCCCCCCACGAGCAGTACTTC
>TRBJ2-1|TRBD1|TRBV30
CAWAGQGVYNEQFF
TGTGCCTGGGCCGGACAGGGGGTCTACAATGAGCAGTTCTTC
>TRBJ2-1|TRBD1|TRBV5-1
CASSLGDRYNEQFF
TGCGCCAGCAGCTTGGGGGACAGATACAATGAGCAGTTCTTC
>TRBJ2-1|-|TRBV3-1/TRBV3-2
CASTLKRSNEQFF
TGTGCCAGCACCCTAAAACGGAGCAATGAGCAGTTCTTC
>TRBJ2-2|TRBD1|TRBV7-9
CASSPGTGGTGELFF
TGTGCCAGCAGCCCGGGGACAGGGGGCACCGGGGAGCTGTTTTTT
>TRBJ1-1|TRBD1|TRBV30
CAWIGDREGGTEAFF
TGTGCCTGGATAGGGGACAGGGAGGGTGGAACTGAAGCTTTCTTT
>TRBJ1-5|-|TRBV11-2
CASSLNGAGGNQPQHF
TGTGCCAGCAGCTTAAACGGTGCGGGGGGCAATCAGCCCCAGCATTTT
>TRBJ1-6|-|TRBV4-2
CASSQERQNNSPLHF
TGTGCCAGCAGCCAAGAGCGGCAAAATAATTCACCCCTCCACTTT
>TRBJ1-2|TRBD1|TRBV29-1
CSVGPTGDYGYTF
TGCAGCGTTGGACCTACAGGGGATTATGGCTACACCTTC
>TRBJ1-4|-|TRBV5-1
CASSLGGFPNEKLFF
TGCGCCAGCAGCTTGGGCGGGTTTCCTAATGAAAAACTGTTTTTT
>TRBJ1-1|-|TRBV7-9
CASSFVSGGDTEAFF
TGTGCCAGCAGCTTTGTGTCGGGGGGGGACACTGAAGCTTTCTTT